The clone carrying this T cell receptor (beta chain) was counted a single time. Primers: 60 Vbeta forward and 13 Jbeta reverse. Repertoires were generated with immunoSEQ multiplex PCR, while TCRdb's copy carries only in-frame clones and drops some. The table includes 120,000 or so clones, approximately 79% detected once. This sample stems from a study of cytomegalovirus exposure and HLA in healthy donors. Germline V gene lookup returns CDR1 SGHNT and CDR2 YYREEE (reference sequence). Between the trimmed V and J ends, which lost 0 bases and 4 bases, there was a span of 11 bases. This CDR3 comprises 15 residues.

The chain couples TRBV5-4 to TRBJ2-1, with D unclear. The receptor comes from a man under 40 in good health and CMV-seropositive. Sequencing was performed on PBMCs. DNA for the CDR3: TGTGCCAGCAGCTTGGGACAAAACTCATACAATGAGCAGTTCTTC. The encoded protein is CASSLGQNSYNEQFF.